The present T cell receptor beta chain was sequenced within a study of control samples from healthy donors and cancer patients. Unmatched junction bases numbered 7, after V lost 3 bases and J lost 8 bases. The length of the CDR3 is 15 residues. In germline, CDR1 is KGHDR, CDR2 SFDVKD. Sequencing was performed with immunoSEQ multiplex PCR; in TCRdb, only in-frame clones are kept and a portion is missing. The table records tens of thousands of clones, under 95% of them present only once. Material for sequencing was PBMCs. This clonotype originated in a man under 40 with colorectal cancer. The chain employs TRBV24-1 and TRBJ1-4; 8 bases match TRBD1. CDR3 sequence: CATSDGQGEWEKLFF. DNA of the CDR3: TGTGCCACCAGTGATGGACAGGGTGAATGGGAAAAACTGTTTTTT.